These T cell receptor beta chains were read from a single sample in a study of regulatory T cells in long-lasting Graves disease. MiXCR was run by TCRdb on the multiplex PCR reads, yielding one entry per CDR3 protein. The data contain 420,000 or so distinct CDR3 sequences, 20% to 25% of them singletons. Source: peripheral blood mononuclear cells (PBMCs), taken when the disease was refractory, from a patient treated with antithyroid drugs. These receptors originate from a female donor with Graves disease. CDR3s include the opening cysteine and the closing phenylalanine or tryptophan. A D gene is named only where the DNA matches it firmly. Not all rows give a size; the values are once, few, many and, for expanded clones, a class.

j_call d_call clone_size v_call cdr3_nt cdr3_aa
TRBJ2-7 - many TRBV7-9 TGTGCCAGCAGCTCATGGACGGGATTTTCCTACGAGCAGTACTTC CASSSWTGFSYEQYF
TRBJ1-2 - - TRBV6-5 TGTGCCAGCAGTTACGCCGGGACATCCTATGGCTACACCTTC CASSYAGTSYGYTF
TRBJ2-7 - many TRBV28 TGTGCCAGCAGTTCCGTGGACAGCTATTTCTACGAGCAGTACTTC CASSSVDSYFYEQYF
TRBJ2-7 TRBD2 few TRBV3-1 TGTGCCAGCAGCCAATCTGGGAGGCTAGGCGGGAGTTACGAGCAGTACTTC CASSQSGRLGGSYEQYF
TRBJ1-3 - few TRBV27 TGTGCCCCCGGGGACGGGGACTCTGGAAACACCATATATTTT CAPGDGDSGNTIYF
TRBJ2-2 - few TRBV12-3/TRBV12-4 TGTGCCAGCAGTTTTCGATCCGGATGGGGCACCGGGGAGCTGTTTTTT CASSFRSGWGTGELFF
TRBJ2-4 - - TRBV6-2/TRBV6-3 TGTGCCAGCAGCCGGACAAGGGGGGCCAAAAACATTCAGTACTTC CASSRTRGAKNIQYF
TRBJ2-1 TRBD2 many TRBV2 TGTGCCAGCTATCGCCTAGCGGGAGTGGGGGTGGGCAATGAGCAGTTCTTC CASYRLAGVGVGNEQFF
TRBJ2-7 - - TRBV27 TGTGCCAGCAGTTTATCGGGGGTTAGCAGTAATCCCTACGAGCAGTACTTC CASSLSGVSSNPYEQYF
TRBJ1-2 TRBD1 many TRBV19 TGTGCCAGTAGTACCACAGGGGGCGCCTCTGGCTACACCTTC CASSTTGGASGYTF
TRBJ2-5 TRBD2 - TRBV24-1 TGTGCCACCAGTGCCGCCCGAGCGGGATCGGAAGAGACCCAGTACTTC CATSAARAGSEETQYF
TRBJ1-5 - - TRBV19 TGTGCCAGTAGTATCGGGGTAATCGGCAATCAGCCCCAGCATTTT CASSIGVIGNQPQHF
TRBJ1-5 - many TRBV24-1 TGTGCCACCAGTGATTTAGCCGGAGATGGCAATCAGCCCCAGCATTTT CATSDLAGDGNQPQHF
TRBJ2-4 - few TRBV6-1 TGTGCCAGCAGGCCGGGGGTAGCCAAAAACATTCAGTACTTC CASRPGVAKNIQYF
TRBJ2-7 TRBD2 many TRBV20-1 TGCAGTGCTAGAGGGACTAGCGGGAGAGTCAACGAGCAGTACTTC CSARGTSGRVNEQYF
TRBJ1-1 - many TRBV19 TGTGCCAGTAGTATTGGACAGATGAACACTGAAGCTTTCTTT CASSIGQMNTEAFF
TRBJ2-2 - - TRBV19 TGTGCCAGTAGTATAGCCCCAGGGTGGGCCGGGGAGCTGTTTTTT CASSIAPGWAGELFF
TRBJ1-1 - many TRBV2 TGTGCCAGCAGTGAAGCCCCGCAGGGGACGAACACTGAAGCTTTCTTT CASSEAPQGTNTEAFF
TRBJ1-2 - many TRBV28 TGTGCCAGCAGCTCCTTACGGGACTGGGATTTTTTATCGCATGGCTACACCTTC CASSSLRDWDFLSHGYTF
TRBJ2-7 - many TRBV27 TGTGCCAGCAGTTTATCGGCTAGCGCCGAGAGCTCCTACGAGCAGTACTTC CASSLSASAESSYEQYF
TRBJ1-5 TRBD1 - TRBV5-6 TGTGCCAGCAGCTCCTGGGGGGGAGGGACAGGGCAGCCCCAGCATTTT CASSSWGGGTGQPQHF
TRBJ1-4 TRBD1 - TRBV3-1 TGTGCCAGCAGCCTCGGACAGGGGACAAATGAAAAACTGTTTTTT CASSLGQGTNEKLFF
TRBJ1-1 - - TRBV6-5 TGTGCCAGCAGTTACGTTAGAGAAACTGAAGCTTTCTTT CASSYVRETEAFF
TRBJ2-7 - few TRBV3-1 TGTGCCAGCAGCCAAGATCCAGCGAGCTCCTACGAGCAGTACTTC CASSQDPASSYEQYF
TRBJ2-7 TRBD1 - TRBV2 TGTGCCAGCAGTTCCGGGACAGGGCCCTGGGAGCAGTACTTC CASSSGTGPWEQYF
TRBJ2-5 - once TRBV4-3 TGCGCCAGCAGCCAATTGGGGGCTCAAGAGACCCAGTACTTC CASSQLGAQETQYF
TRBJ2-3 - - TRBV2 TGTGCCAGCAGCTTGATGAGCCGCACAGATACGCAGTATTTT CASSLMSRTDTQYF
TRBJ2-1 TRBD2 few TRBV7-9 TGTGCCAGCAGCAACACCGGGACTAGCGGGGTACTTAGCTCCTACAATGAGCAGTTCTTC CASSNTGTSGVLSSYNEQFF
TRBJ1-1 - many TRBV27 TGTGCCAGCAGCCCAAACTACCGGGCAGGGGCCGAGAACACTGAAGCTTTCTTT CASSPNYRAGAENTEAFF
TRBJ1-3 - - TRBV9 TGTGCCAGCAGCGCTGTGGACGGCAGCTCTGGAAACACCATATATTTT CASSAVDGSSGNTIYF
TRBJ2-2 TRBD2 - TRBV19 TGTGCCAGTAGTATTAGCGCGGGGGCCGGGGAGCTGTTTTTT CASSISAGAGELFF
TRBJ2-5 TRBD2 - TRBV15 TGTGCCACCAGCAGAGAGGGAGGGATACCAGAGACCCAGTACTTC CATSREGGIPETQYF
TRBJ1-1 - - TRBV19 TGTGCCAGTAGTAAGGGAGGTCCCGAAGCTTTCTTT CASSKGGPEAFF
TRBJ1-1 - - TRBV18 TGTGCCAGCTCTCCACGGTCGGGGAGGGGGAACACTGAAGCTTTCTTT CASSPRSGRGNTEAFF
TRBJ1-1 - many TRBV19 TGTGCCAGTAGTATCGACAGAATAAACACTGAAGCTTTCTTT CASSIDRINTEAFF
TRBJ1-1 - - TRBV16 TGTGCCAGCAGCATGGGACAAAGGGATACTGAAGCTTTCTTT CASSMGQRDTEAFF
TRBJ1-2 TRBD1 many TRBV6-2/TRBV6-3 TGTGCCAGCAGGGAGGAGGACAGGTACTATGGCTACACCTTC CASREEDRYYGYTF
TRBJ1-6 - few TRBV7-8 TGTGCCAGCAGCCCACGGAGGGGGGCTAGCGATAATTCACCCCTCCACTTT CASSPRRGASDNSPLHF
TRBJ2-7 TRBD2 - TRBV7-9 TGTGCCAGCAACCAGGGGACTAGCGGGTTATACGAGCAGTACTTC CASNQGTSGLYEQYF
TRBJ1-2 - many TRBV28 TGTGCCAGCAGTTTCGGGGTCTATGGCTACACCTTC CASSFGVYGYTF
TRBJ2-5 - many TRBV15 TGTGCCACCAGCATCCCAGACTTGGAGACCCAGTACTTC CATSIPDLETQYF
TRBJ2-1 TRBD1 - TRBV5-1 TGCGCCAGCAGCCCGGACAGGGAAAATGAGCAGTTCTTC CASSPDRENEQFF
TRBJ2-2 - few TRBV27 TGTGCCAGCACCTCTGGGGGCAGTGGGGCCGGGGAGCTGTTTTTT CASTSGGSGAGELFF
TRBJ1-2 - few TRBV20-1 TGCAGTGCTAGAGGTACCACGAACTATGGCTACACCTTC CSARGTTNYGYTF
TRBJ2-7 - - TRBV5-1 TGCGCCAGCAGCTTGTACAGGGATACGGCCTACGAGCAGTACTTC CASSLYRDTAYEQYF
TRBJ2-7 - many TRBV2 TGTGCCAGCAGGCCGGCAGGCCAAGGCTTCGAGCAGTACTTC CASRPAGQGFEQYF
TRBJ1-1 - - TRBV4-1 TGCGCCAGCAGCCAAGATGGCTACACTGAAGCTTTCTTT CASSQDGYTEAFF
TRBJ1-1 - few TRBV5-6 TGTGCCAGCAGCAAAGCCGGAGGGCTGTACACTGAAGCTTTCTTT CASSKAGGLYTEAFF
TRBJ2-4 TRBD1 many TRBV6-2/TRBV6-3 TGTGCCAGCAGTCTCACTTTGACAGGGGCTAAAAACATTCAGTACTTC CASSLTLTGAKNIQYF
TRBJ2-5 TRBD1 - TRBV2 TGTGCCAGCGCTCCCGGGACAGGCCGGCTGGAGACCCAGTACTTC CASAPGTGRLETQYF
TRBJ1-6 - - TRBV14 TGTGCCAGCAGCCAAGATTATCGGGACCTTAATTCACCCCTCCACTTT CASSQDYRDLNSPLHF